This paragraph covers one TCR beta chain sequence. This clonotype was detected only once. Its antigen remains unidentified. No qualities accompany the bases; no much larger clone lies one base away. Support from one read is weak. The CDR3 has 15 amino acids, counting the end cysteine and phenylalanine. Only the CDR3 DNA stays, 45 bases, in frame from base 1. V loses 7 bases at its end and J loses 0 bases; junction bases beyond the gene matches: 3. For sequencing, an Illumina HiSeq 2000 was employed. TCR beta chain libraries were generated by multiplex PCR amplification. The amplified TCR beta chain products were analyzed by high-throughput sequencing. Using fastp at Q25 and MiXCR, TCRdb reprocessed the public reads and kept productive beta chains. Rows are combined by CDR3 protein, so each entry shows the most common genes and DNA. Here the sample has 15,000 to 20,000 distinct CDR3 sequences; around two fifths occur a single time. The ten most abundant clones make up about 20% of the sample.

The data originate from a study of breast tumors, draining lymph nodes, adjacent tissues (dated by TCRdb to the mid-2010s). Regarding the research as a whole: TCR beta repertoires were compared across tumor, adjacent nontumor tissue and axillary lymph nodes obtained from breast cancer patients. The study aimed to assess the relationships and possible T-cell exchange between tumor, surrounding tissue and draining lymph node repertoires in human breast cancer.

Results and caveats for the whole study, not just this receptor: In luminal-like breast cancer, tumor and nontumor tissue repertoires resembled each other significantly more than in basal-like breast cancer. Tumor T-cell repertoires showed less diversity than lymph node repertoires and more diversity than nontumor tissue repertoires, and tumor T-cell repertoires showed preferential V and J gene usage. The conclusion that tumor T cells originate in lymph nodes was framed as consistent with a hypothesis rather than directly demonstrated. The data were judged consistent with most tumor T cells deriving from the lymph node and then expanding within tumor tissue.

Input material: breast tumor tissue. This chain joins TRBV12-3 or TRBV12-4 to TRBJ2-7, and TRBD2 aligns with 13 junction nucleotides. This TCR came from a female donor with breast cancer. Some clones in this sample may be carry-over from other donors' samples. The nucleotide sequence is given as TGTGCCAGCACAACTAGCGGGAGGGACTCCTACGAGCAGTACTTC. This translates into CASTTSGRDSYEQYF.